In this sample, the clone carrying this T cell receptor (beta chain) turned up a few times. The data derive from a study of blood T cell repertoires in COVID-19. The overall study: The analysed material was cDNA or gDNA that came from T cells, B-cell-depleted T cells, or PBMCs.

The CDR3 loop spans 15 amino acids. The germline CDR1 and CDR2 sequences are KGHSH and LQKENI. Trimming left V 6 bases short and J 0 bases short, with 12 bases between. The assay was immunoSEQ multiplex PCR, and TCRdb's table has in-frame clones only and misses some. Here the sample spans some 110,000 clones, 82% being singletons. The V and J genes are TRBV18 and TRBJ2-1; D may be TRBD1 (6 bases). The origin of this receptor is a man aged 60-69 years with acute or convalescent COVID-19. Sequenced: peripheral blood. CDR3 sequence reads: CASSAQGISYNEQFF. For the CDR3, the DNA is TGTGCCAGCTCGGCACAGGGAATCTCCTACAATGAGCAGTTCTTC. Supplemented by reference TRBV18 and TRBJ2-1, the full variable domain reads NAGVMQNPRHLVRRRGQEARLRCSPMKGHSHVYWYRQLPEEGLKFMVYLQKENIIDESGMPKERFSAEFPKEGPSILRIQQVVRGDSAAYFCASSAQGISYNEQFFGPGTRLTVL.